This T cell receptor beta chain is drawn from a study of blood T cells in healthy people across ages. Study observations and caveats: Both higher diversity and more naive CD4+ cells marked long-lived donors when set against aged donors. TCR beta diversity, measured per million T cells, fell in a roughly linear way with age.

As concerns this clonotype: What it recognizes is unknown.

PCR was performed a second time for about 6 to 12 cycles using a sample-barcoded 5' primer and a J-beta primer mix. Each cDNA molecule carried a tag from a template-switch adaptor that contained 12 random nucleotides. TCRdb reprocessed the 5' RACE reads with MiXCR, giving one entry per CDR3 protein. The sample shows 800,000 or so distinct CDR3 sequences, around 50% of them seen only once. Germline V gives CDR1 SGHTA, CDR2 FQGTGA. This CDR3 is built from 14 residues. V lost 7 bases and J 7 bases, leaving 19 bases between the germline ends. This chain uses TRBV7-3 with TRBJ1-2; a possible D gene is TRBD1 (6 bases). The sample comprised blood. This clonotype originated in a man older than 75 in good health. The CDR3 sequence: CASTPGAGIGGYTF. The CDR3 DNA reads as TGTGCCAGCACCCCAGGGGCTGGGATCGGTGGCTACACCTTC.